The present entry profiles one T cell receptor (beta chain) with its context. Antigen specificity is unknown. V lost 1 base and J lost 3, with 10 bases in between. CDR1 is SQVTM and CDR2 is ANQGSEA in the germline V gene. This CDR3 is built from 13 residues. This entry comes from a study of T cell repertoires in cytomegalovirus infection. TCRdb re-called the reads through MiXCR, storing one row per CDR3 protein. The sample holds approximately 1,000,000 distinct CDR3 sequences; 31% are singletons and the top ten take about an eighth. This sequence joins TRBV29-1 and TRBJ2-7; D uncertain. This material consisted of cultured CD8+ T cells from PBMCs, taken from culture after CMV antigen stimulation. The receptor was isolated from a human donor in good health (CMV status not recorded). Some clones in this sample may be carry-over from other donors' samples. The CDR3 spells CSVEGAEDYEQYF. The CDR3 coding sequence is TGCAGCGTTGAAGGAGCCGAGGACTACGAGCAGTACTTC.